This T cell receptor (beta chain) stems from a study of blood T cell repertoires in COVID-19. Whole-study context: Nucleic acid was either cDNA or gDNA, and it came from T cells, B-cell-depleted T cells, or PBMCs.

The assay was immunoSEQ multiplex PCR, and TCRdb's table has in-frame clones only and misses some. The sample yields some 120,000 clones, approximately 85% seen once. The sequence derives from a human donor in a cohort sampled during active COVID-19. Sequenced: peripheral blood.

The chain's CDR3 is CASSPPIRTGGLETQYF. The CDR3 DNA sequence: TGTGCCAGCTCACCACCGATCAGGACAGGGGGGTTAGAGACCCAGTACTTC. This rearrangement joins TRBV18 to TRBJ2-5; 10 bases map to TRBD1. CDR1 is KGHSH and CDR2 is LQKENI in the germline V gene. The V and J ends lost 0 bases and 4 bases, in that order; junction bases with no gene match: 8. The CDR3 loop spans 17 amino acids.